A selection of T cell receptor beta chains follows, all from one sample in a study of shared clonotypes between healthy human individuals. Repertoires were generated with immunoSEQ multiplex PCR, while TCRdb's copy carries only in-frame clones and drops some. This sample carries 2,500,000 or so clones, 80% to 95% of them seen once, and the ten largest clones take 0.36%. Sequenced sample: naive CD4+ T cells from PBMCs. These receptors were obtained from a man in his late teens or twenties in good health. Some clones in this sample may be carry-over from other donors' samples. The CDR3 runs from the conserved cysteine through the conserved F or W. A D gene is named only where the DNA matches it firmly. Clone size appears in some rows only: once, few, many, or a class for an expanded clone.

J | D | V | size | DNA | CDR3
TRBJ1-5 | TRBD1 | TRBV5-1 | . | TGCGCCAGCAGCTTTGAGGGGGCGAGGCCCCAGCATTTT | CASSFEGARPQHF
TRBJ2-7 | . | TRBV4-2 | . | TGTGCCAGCAGCCAAGGAAGCTTAGGAGGCTTTAGCTCCTACGAGCAGTACTTC | CASSQGSLGGFSSYEQYF
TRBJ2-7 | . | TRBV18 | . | TGTGCCAGCTCACAAGACGGCCGGGGCGAGCAGTACTTC | CASSQDGRGEQYF
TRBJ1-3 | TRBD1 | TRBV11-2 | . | TGTGCCAGCAGCCCTCGGGACAGGGAGGAAAACACCATATATTTT | CASSPRDREENTIYF
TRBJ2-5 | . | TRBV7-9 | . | TGTGCCAGCAGCTCGGGGACGGACTCCCAAGAGACCCAGTACTTC | CASSSGTDSQETQYF
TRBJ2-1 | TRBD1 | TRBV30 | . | TGTGCCTGGAGGCAGGGGGATGAGCAGTTCTTC | CAWRQGDEQFF
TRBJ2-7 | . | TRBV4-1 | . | TGCGCCAGCAGCCAAATTGACAGTCCCTACGAGCAGTACTTC | CASSQIDSPYEQYF
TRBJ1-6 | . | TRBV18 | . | TGTGCCAGCTCACCACCAATTGTCGGGAATTCACCCCTCCACTTT | CASSPPIVGNSPLHF
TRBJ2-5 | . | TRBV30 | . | TGTGCCTGGCATGGTATTCAGGTGTACTTC | CAWHGIQVYF
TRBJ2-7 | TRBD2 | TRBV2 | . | TGTGCCAGCAGACCCACTAGCGGGAATTACGAGCAGTACTTC | CASRPTSGNYEQYF
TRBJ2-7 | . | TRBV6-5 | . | TGTGCCAGCAGTAGTCCCGGCGAGCAGTACTTC | CASSSPGEQYF
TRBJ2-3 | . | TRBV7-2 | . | TGTGCCAGCAGCTTAGCGAAAGCCCCAGATACGCAGTATTTT | CASSLAKAPDTQYF
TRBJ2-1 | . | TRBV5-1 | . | TGCGCCAGCAGCTCCCCTGGCTCCTACAATGAGCAGTTCTTC | CASSSPGSYNEQFF
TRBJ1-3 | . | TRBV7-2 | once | TGCAGTGGAAACACCATATATTTT | CSGNTIYF
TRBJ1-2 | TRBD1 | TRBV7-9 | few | TGTGCCAGCAGCCCGACAGGACAGGCGTACACCTTC | CASSPTGQAYTF
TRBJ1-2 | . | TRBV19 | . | TGTGCCAGTAGTATAGAAGCAGGCGGCTACACCTTC | CASSIEAGGYTF
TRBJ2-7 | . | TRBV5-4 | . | TGTGCCAGCAGCTTGGCCCCGGTGGACTACGAGCAGTACTTC | CASSLAPVDYEQYF
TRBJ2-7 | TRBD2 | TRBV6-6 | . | TGTGCCAGCAGCTCCGGCGGGGTGGGCGGGAGGTACGAGCAGTACTTC | CASSSGGVGGRYEQYF
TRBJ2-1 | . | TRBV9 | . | TGTGCCAGCAGCGAGGGGGGCCGTTCCTACAATGAGCAGTTCTTC | CASSEGGRSYNEQFF
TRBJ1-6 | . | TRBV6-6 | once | TGTGCCAGCAGAACTAGCGGGCGAAATTCACCCCTCCACTTT | CASRTSGRNSPLHF
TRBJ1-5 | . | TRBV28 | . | TGTGCCAGCAGACCCCGGGGGAGGGGAGTCCAGCATTTT | CASRPRGRGVQHF
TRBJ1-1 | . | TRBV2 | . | TGTGCCAGTCCGCGTCCGGACAGACCGAATGAAGCTTTCTTT | CASPRPDRPNEAFF
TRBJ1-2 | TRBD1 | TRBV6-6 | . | TGTGCCAGCAGTTACGGGACAGGGGCTGATGGCTACACCTTC | CASSYGTGADGYTF
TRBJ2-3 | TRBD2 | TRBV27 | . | TGTGCCAGCAGTTCCCTCAAGCCTAGCGGGGCGAGCAAGAATACGCAGTATTTT | CASSSLKPSGASKNTQYF
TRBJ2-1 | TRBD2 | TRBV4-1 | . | TGCGCCAGCAGCCACCTACCGGGACTAGCGGGAGACGAGCAGTTCTTC | CASSHLPGLAGDEQFF
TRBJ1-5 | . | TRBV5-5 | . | TGTGCCAGCAGCTCTTGGACAGAACGCAATCAGCCCCAGCATTTT | CASSSWTERNQPQHF
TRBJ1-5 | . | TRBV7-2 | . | TGTGCCAGCAGCTACAGCAGGAACGGTCAGCCCCAGCATTTT | CASSYSRNGQPQHF
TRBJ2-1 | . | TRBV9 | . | TGTGCCAGCAGCGTAGGAAACAGATATCGACGGAATGAGCAGTTCTTC | CASSVGNRYRRNEQFF
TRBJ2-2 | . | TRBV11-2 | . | TGTGCCAGCAGCCACCCTGGGATCGGGGAGCTGTTTTTT | CASSHPGIGELFF
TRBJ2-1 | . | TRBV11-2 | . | TGTGCCAGCAGCTTGGCGAGCTACAATGAGCAGTTCTTC | CASSLASYNEQFF
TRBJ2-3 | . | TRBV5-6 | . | TGTGCCAGCAGCTTGGAGTATTCCACAGATACGCAGTATTTT | CASSLEYSTDTQYF
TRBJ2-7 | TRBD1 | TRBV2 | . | TGTGCCAGCAAAGGGGACAGTACCTACGAGCAGTACTTC | CASKGDSTYEQYF
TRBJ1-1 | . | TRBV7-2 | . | TGTGCCAGCGGTCTTACGACAGGGAACACTGAAGCTTTCTTT | CASGLTTGNTEAFF
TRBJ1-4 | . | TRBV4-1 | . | TGCGCCAGCAGCCAAGGCCGGGTCAATAATGAAAAACTGTTTTTT | CASSQGRVNNEKLFF
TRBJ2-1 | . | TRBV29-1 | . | TGCAGCGTTGACCTGGGGCTAACCTACAATGAGCAGTTCTTC | CSVDLGLTYNEQFF
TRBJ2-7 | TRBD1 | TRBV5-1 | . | TGCGCCAGCAGCCGCATCGGGACAGGGGATGGCTACGAGCAGTACTTC | CASSRIGTGDGYEQYF
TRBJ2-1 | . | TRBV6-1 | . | TGTGCCAGCAGTGAAGGCGGGGGCAGGGGGTCGTTGCAGTTCTTC | CASSEGGGRGSLQFF
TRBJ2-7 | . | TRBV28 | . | TGTGCCAGCAGTTTAGGCGGCAGGGGAGGTGGCTACGAGCAGTACTTC | CASSLGGRGGGYEQYF
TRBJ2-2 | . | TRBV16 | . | TGTGCCAGCAGCCAATCCACGGGGTCCGGGGAGCTGTTTTTT | CASSQSTGSGELFF
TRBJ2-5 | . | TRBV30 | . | TGTGCCTGGAGACTGCTCCAAGAGACCCAGTACTTC | CAWRLLQETQYF
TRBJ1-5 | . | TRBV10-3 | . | TGTGCCATCAGTGGGGCAGGACCAAATCAGCCCCAGCATTTT | CAISGAGPNQPQHF
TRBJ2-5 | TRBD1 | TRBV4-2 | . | TGTGCCAGCAGCCCCGGGGCGATCGGACAGGTCGAGACCCAGTACTTC | CASSPGAIGQVETQYF
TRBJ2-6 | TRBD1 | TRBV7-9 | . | TGTGCCAGCAGTCCCAGGACAGGCGTATCTGGGGCCAACGTCCTGACTTTC | CASSPRTGVSGANVLTF
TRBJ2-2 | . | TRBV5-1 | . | TGCGCCAGCAGCTTAACGGGAAACACCGGGGAGCTGTTTTTT | CASSLTGNTGELFF
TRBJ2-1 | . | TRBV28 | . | TGTGCCAGCAGTTTAACAGCTGGACTCAATGAGCAGTTCTTC | CASSLTAGLNEQFF
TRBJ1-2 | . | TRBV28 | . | TGTGCCAGCAGTCTTCCTAGGGGGGACTATGGCTACACCTTC | CASSLPRGDYGYTF
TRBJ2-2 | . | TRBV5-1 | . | TGCGCCAGCAGCTCGGGGCGGACTGACACCGGGGAGCTGTTTTTT | CASSSGRTDTGELFF
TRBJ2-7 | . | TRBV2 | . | TGTGCCAGCAGTGACGGCCGGCTCCCTTACGAGCAGTACTTC | CASSDGRLPYEQYF
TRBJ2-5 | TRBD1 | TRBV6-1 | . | TGTGCCAGCTGCGGACAGGGGGCGCGGAGGGAGACCCAGTACTTC | CASCGQGARRETQYF
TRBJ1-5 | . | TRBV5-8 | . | TGTGCCAGCAGCTCCCCAGCGGGTAGCAATCAGCCCCAGCATTTT | CASSSPAGSNQPQHF
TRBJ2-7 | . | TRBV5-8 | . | TGTGCCAGCATCCGGGACAACTCCTACGAGCAGTACTTC | CASIRDNSYEQYF
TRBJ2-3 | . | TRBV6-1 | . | TGTGCCAGCAGTGAATTGGGCACCTCAGATACGCAGTATTTT | CASSELGTSDTQYF
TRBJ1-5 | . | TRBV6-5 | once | TGTGCCAGCAGTTACTCGAGGTATAGCAATCAGCCCCAGCATTTT | CASSYSRYSNQPQHF
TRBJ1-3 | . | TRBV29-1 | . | TGCAGCGTGGCTGACAGTTCCATTCCTGGAAACACCATATATTTT | CSVADSSIPGNTIYF